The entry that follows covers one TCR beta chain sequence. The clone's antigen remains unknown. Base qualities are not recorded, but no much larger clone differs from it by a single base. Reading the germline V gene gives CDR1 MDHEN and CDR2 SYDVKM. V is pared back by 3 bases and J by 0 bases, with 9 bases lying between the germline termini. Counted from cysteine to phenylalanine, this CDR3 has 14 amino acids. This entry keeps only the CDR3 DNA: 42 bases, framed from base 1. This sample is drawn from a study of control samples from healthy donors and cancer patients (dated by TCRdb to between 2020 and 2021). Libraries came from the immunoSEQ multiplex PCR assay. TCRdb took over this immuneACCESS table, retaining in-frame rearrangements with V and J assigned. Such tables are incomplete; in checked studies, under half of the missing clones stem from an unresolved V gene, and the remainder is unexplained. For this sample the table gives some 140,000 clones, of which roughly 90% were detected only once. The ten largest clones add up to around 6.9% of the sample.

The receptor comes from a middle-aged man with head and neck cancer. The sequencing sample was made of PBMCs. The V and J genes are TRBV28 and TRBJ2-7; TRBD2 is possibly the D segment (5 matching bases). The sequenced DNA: TGTGCCAGCAGTTTCGTGGGGAGCTCCTACGAGCAGTACTTC. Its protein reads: CASSFVGSSYEQYF.